These 22 T cell receptor beta chains originate from one sample sequenced in a study of early T cells in non-severe SARS-CoV-2 infection. TCRdb redid the calling of the 5' RACE reads with MiXCR, one entry per CDR3 protein. The table includes about 59,000 distinct CDR3 sequences, around 13% detected once. Source: whole blood, taken at baseline. All receptors derive from an adult who was a healthcare worker with PCR-confirmed SARS-CoV-2 infection or an uninfected control (not recorded which).

This clonotype was seen a handful of times. The chain employs TRBV7-9 and TRBJ2-7, with D possibly being TRBD1 (5 bases). V was trimmed by 4 bases and J by 5 bases, leaving 18 bases between them. The length of the CDR3 is 15 residues. Germline loops: CDR1 SEHNR, CDR2 FQNEAQ (reference sequence). The CDR3 here is CASSYQGSGWNEQYF. The DNA of the CDR3 is TGTGCCAGCAGCTACCAGGGTTCGGGTTGGAACGAGCAGTACTTC.

This clonotype was observed a few times. The V and J genes are TRBV5-5 and TRBJ2-7; D unclear. Germline lookup yields CDR1 SGHKS and CDR2 YYEKEE (reference sequence). This CDR3 contains 13 residues. V lost 4 bases, J lost 5 bases, and 13 bases lay in between. DNA of the CDR3: TGTGCCAGCAGCGTCCCGATCGACCACGAGCAGTACTTC. It specifies CASSVPIDHEQYF.

Only a few counts were recorded for this clonotype. The rearrangement joins TRBV7-2 to TRBJ2-2; D possibly corresponds to TRBD1 (5 bases). The CDR3 is 12 amino acids. Deletions cut 3 bases from V and 7 bases from J, with 6 bases between. Looked up from germline, CDR1 is SGHTA and CDR2 is FQGNSA. CDR3 sequence reads: CASSFQGGELFF. CDR3 nucleotides: TGTGCCAGCAGCTTCCAGGGCGGGGAGCTGTTTTTT.

The rearrangement links TRBV4-2 to TRBJ2-7, with D tentatively TRBD2 (5 bases). The ends were cut back, 0 bases at V and 0 bases at J, with 15 bases in the middle. The CDR3 totals 17 residues. Looked up from germline, CDR1 is LGHNA and CDR2 is YNFKEQ. The CDR3 bases are TGTGCCAGCAGCCAAGATGGAATGACTACGAGCTCCTACGAGCAGTACTTC. This codes for CASSQDGMTTSSYEQYF.

This clonotype has only a few counts. This chain joins TRBV9 and TRBJ2-7; unclear D gene. This CDR3 region has 13 residues. Germline CDR1 SGDLS, CDR2 YYNGEE. V gave up 0 bases and J gave up 2 bases, with 6 bases separating them. DNA of the CDR3: TGTGCCAGCAGCGTAGAAGGGACCTACGAGCAGTACTTC. It translates to CASSVEGTYEQYF.

The chain recombines TRBV29-1 with TRBJ2-7; D unclear. Deletions cut 4 bases from V and 1 base from J, with 14 bases between. The germline CDR1 and CDR2 sequences are SQVTM and ANQGSEA. This CDR3 has 14 residues. The CDR3 region is CSVVRDNISYEQYF. CDR3 DNA: TGCAGCGTTGTAAGGGATAATATTTCCTACGAGCAGTACTTC.

This clonotype appeared many times. The chain couples TRBV11-2 to TRBJ2-3; 8 bases map to TRBD2. Trimming removed 0 bases from V and 2 bases from J; junction bases left unmatched: 4. This CDR3 region has 16 residues. Germline V gene data show CDR1 as SGHAT and CDR2 as FQNNGV. CDR3 sequence (DNA): TGTGCCAGCAGCTTAGACCTGCGGGGGGCCACAGATACGCAGTATTTT. Translation gives CASSLDLRGATDTQYF.

This clonotype was counted between two and nine times. V gene TRBV12-3 or TRBV12-4 combines with J gene TRBJ2-7; 8 nucleotides agree with TRBD2. Unmatched junction bases numbered 6, after V lost 8 bases and J lost 0 bases. The CDR3 length is 14 residues. CDR3 loop: CASAWTSRSYEQYF. Here the CDR3 DNA reads TGTGCCAGCGCCTGGACTAGCCGCTCCTACGAGCAGTACTTC.

In DNA form, the CDR3 reads TGTGCCAGCAGCAACGTAATCTACGAGCAGTACTTC. Protein sequence: CASSNVIYEQYF. The genes are TRBV3-1 and TRBJ2-7; no clear D. V was trimmed by 5 bases and J by 3 bases, leaving 8 bases between them. CDR3 length: 12 amino acids. Germline CDR1 is LGHDT and CDR2 is YNNKEL (reference sequence).

The rearrangement joins TRBV2 to TRBJ1-5; 7 bases agree with TRBD1. CDR3 length: 16 residues. CDR1 SNHLY and CDR2 FYNNEI come from the germline V gene. J was trimmed by 5 bases and V by 2 bases; bases with no gene match: 9. CDR3: CASSESGDSRYQPQHF. CDR3 bases: TGTGCCAGCAGTGAAAGTGGGGACAGTCGATATCAGCCCCAGCATTTT.

The chain has TRBV6-1 and TRBJ1-4; weak D call: TRBD1 (5 bases). Trimming removed 5 bases from V and 0 bases from J, with 10 bases in between. The CDR3 contains 15 residues. Germline lookup yields CDR1 MNHNS and CDR2 SASEGT. CDR3 nucleotides: TGTGCCAGCAGTTGGGGGGGTGCAACTAATGAAAAACTGTTTTTT. This sequence encodes CASSWGGATNEKLFF.

The table lists this clonotype with a few counts. V is TRBV7-9 and J is TRBJ2-1; maybe TRBD1 (5 bases). The CDR3 sequence is 13 residues long. Germline V gene sequence: CDR1 SEHNR, CDR2 FQNEAQ (reference sequence). V lost 11 bases and J 4 bases, leaving 15 bases between the germline ends. This CDR3 reads CAGAPDRYNEQFF. In DNA, the CDR3 is TGTGCCGGCGCACCTGACAGATACAATGAGCAGTTCTTC.

This sequence joins TRBV28 and TRBJ1-2; perhaps TRBD1 as D (5 bases). Germline values: CDR1 MDHEN, CDR2 SYDVKM. Deletions cut 3 bases from V and 4 bases from J, with 15 bases between. The CDR3 spans 15 residues. The CDR3 loop is CASSLGTRGSYGYTF. CDR3 in DNA: TGTGCCAGCAGTTTGGGGACTAGAGGAAGCTATGGCTACACCTTC.

V gene TRBV28 combines with J gene TRBJ2-6, with a weak D call TRBD2 (5 bases). The V end lost 3 bases, the J end lost 1 base, and 7 bases lay between the germline ends. The CDR3 covers 15 residues. Per the germline V gene, CDR1 is MDHEN and CDR2 is SYDVKM. CDR3 nucleotide sequence: TGTGCCAGCAGTTTCCCGGGGTCTGGGGCCAACGTCCTGACTTTC. It is translated as CASSFPGSGANVLTF.

This clonotype was found a few times. The chain employs TRBV4-1 and TRBJ1-3; 8 nucleotides agree with TRBD1. The germline V gene has CDR1 MGHRA and CDR2 YSYEKL. Trimming at V came to 2 bases and at J to 3 bases, leaving 9 bases not matched to a gene. The CDR3 totals 17 residues. The CDR3 region is CASSQFLRTGGGNTIYF. For the CDR3, the DNA is TGCGCCAGCAGCCAATTTCTACGAACAGGGGGTGGAAACACCATATATTTT.

CDR3 residues: CASSSRDYNEQFF. In DNA, the CDR3 is TGTGCCAGCAGTTCTCGGGACTACAATGAGCAGTTCTTC. V gene TRBV6-5 combines with J gene TRBJ2-1, with D possibly TRBD2 on 5 matching bases. This CDR3 comprises 13 residues. Trimming left V 4 bases short and J 3 bases short, with 7 bases between. CDR1 MNHEY and CDR2 SVGAGI come from the germline V gene.

Ten or more counts support this clonotype. The chain recombines TRBV2 with TRBJ1-2; D is uncertain. Per germline, CDR1 SNHLY and CDR2 FYNNEI. Trimming took 5 bases from V and 5 from J, leaving 12 bases between them. The CDR3 loop spans 13 amino acids. The CDR3 DNA follows: TGTGCCAGCAGTACGTCCGGGGATTATGGCTACACCTTC. Translating it yields CASSTSGDYGYTF.

This clonotype was picked up a small number of times. The chain employs TRBV5-6 and TRBJ2-2; 12 bases line up with TRBD1. V was clipped by 3 bases and J by 5 bases; unmatched bases: 5. Germline CDR1 and CDR2: SGHDT and YYEEEE. This CDR3 spans 16 amino acids. The CDR3 nucleotides read TGTGCCAGCAGCTGGGACAGGGGGCTGTATACCGGGGAGCTGTTTTTT. This translates into CASSWDRGLYTGELFF.

This clonotype came up a few times. The V and J genes are TRBV12-3 or TRBV12-4 and TRBJ2-7, with a possible D match to TRBD1 (6 bases). V dropped 4 bases and J dropped 5 bases, with 12 bases sitting between them. There are 13 residues in the CDR3. The CDR3 sequence: CASSWLQGNEQYF. CDR3 nucleotide sequence: TGTGCCAGCAGTTGGCTACAGGGCAACGAGCAGTACTTC.

The chain joins TRBV3-2 to TRBJ2-3. TRBV3-2 is classified as a pseudogene. The CDR3 runs 15 residues. CDR3 coding DNA: TGTGCCAGCAGCCAAGGGTCGACATTAATTGATACGCAGTATTTT. Its translation is CASSQGSTLIDTQYF.

This clonotype has more than one count but fewer than ten. The chain links TRBV5-4 to TRBJ2-3; 7 nucleotides match TRBD1. The CDR3 is 14 residues long. Germline-derived CDR1 and CDR2 are SGHNT and YYREEE (reference sequence). Unmatched junction bases numbered 5, after V lost 2 bases and J lost 5 bases. This chain's CDR3 is CASSLTGDKDTQYF. CDR3 in DNA: TGTGCCAGCAGCTTAACAGGGGATAAAGATACGCAGTATTTT. Using reference TRBV5-4 and TRBJ2-3 for the parts outside the CDR3, the full variable domain is ETGVTQSPTHLIKTRGQQVTLRCSSQSGHNTVSWYQQALGQGPQFIFQYYREEENGRGNFPPRFSGLQFPNYSSELNVNALELDDSALYLCASSLTGDKDTQYFGPGTRLTVL.

There are many counts of this clonotype. V usage is TRBV4-1 and J usage is TRBJ1-4; D call uncertain. Trimming left V 1 base short and J 6 bases short, with 6 bases between. The CDR3 is 13 amino acids. CDR1 is MGHRA, CDR2 YSYEKL, per germline. CDR3 residues: CASSQVLYEKLFF. CDR3 DNA: TGCGCCAGCAGCCAAGTTCTATATGAAAAACTGTTTTTT.